A selection of T cell receptor beta chains follows, all from one sample in a study of CD8+ T cells in alopecia areata. Data came from immunoSEQ multiplex PCR; TCRdb stores just in-frame clones and leaves some out. In the table there are hundreds of thousands of clones, around 67% of which are singletons. The sample here was CD4+ T cells sorted from blood, taken at week 0. The receptors shown here come from a human donor with alopecia areata. Both conserved end residues are part of each CDR3. D genes are given only for firm matches. Clone size is given for some rows only: seen once, a few or many times, or a class if the clone is expanded.

TRBJ2-3	-	-	TRBV7-2	CASSLSLGRTDTQYF	TGTGCCAGCAGCCTCTCCCTGGGCCGCACAGATACGCAGTATTTT
TRBJ1-5	-	-	TRBV28	CASTLGTPWNQPQHF	TGTGCCAGCACCCTAGGGACGCCTTGGAATCAGCCCCAGCATTTT
TRBJ2-2	-	-	TRBV7-3	CASSLTSGTRGTGELFF	TGTGCCAGCAGCTTAACGAGCGGGACACGCGGGACCGGGGAGCTGTTTTTT
TRBJ2-6	-	-	TRBV7-6	CASSASRVLSSGANVLTF	TGTGCCAGCAGCGCCAGCCGGGTCCTAAGCTCTGGGGCCAACGTCCTGACTTTC
TRBJ2-7	-	few	TRBV30	CAWSRAASEQYF	TGTGCCTGGAGTAGGGCAGCAAGCGAGCAGTACTTC
TRBJ2-1	TRBD2	-	TRBV29-1	CSVGRAGGNNEQFF	TGCAGCGTTGGGAGAGCGGGGGGAAACAATGAGCAGTTCTTC
TRBJ2-5	TRBD2	-	TRBV13	CASSSGLAGVETQYF	TGTGCCAGCAGCTCCGGACTAGCGGGGGTGGAGACCCAGTACTTC
TRBJ2-7	-	few	TRBV18	CASSHSLPYEQYF	TGTGCCAGCTCACACTCCCTGCCCTACGAGCAGTACTTC
TRBJ1-2	-	few	TRBV6-5	CATSGRGSYGYTF	TGTGCCACCTCTGGACGGGGAAGCTATGGCTACACCTTC
TRBJ2-7	-	once	TRBV30	CAWRLSTYEQYF	TGTGCCTGGAGGCTAAGTACCTACGAGCAGTACTTC
TRBJ2-2	-	few	TRBV11-2	CASSLDLRITGELFF	TGTGCCAGCAGCTTAGATCTAAGGATAACCGGGGAGCTGTTTTTT
TRBJ1-4	-	-	TRBV29-1	CAGGRGEKLFF	TGCGCGGGGGGGCGAGGTGAAAAACTGTTTTTT
TRBJ2-4	-	-	TRBV2	CASSEGHRVQNIQYF	TGTGCCAGCAGTGAAGGACACAGGGTCCAAAACATTCAGTACTTC
TRBJ2-5	TRBD1	-	TRBV30	CAWSIQGGMEETQYF	TGTGCCTGGAGTATACAGGGGGGTATGGAAGAGACCCAGTACTTC
TRBJ2-5	-	once	TRBV20-1	CSATGEETQYF	TGCAGTGCTACAGGGGAAGAGACCCAGTACTTC
TRBJ2-5	TRBD2	once	TRBV27	CASSAGRGARGETQYF	TGTGCCAGCAGCGCAGGGCGGGGGGCGCGCGGAGAGACCCAGTACTTC
TRBJ2-3	-	few	TRBV29-1	CSLIDGTDTQYF	TGCAGCCTAATTGACGGCACAGATACGCAGTATTTT
TRBJ1-4	-	-	TRBV29-1	CSVDTGMANEKLFF	TGCAGCGTGGACACAGGGATGGCTAATGAAAAACTGTTTTTT
TRBJ2-5	-	-	TRBV30	CAWNRGPQETQYF	TGTGCCTGGAATCGGGGACCCCAAGAGACCCAGTACTTC
TRBJ1-1	-	-	TRBV30	CAWSVLKNTEAFF	TGTGCCTGGAGTGTACTTAAGAACACTGAAGCTTTCTTT
TRBJ1-1	-	-	TRBV30	CAWRKGDTEAFF	TGTGCCTGGAGAAAGGGTGACACTGAAGCTTTCTTT
TRBJ2-7	TRBD2	-	TRBV6-6	CASSYSSGGAYEQYF	TGTGCCAGCAGTTACTCTAGCGGGGGGGCTTACGAGCAGTACTTC
TRBJ1-3	-	-	TRBV30	CAWSVGRVAGNTIYF	TGTGCCTGGAGTGTTGGCAGGGTAGCTGGAAACACCATATATTTT
TRBJ2-7	-	-	TRBV10-3	CAIGQSSYEQYF	TGTGCCATCGGACAGTCCTCCTACGAGCAGTACTTC
TRBJ2-4	-	-	TRBV13	CASSFSGVGPVQYF	TGTGCCAGCAGCTTTAGCGGCGTTGGACCGGTTCAGTACTTC
TRBJ1-2	-	-	TRBV5-6	CASSPRIRLGGYTF	TGTGCCAGCAGCCCTCGGATCCGATTGGGCGGCTACACCTTC
TRBJ2-3	-	-	TRBV29-1	CSVVWGPTDTQYF	TGCAGCGTTGTCTGGGGGCCCACAGATACGCAGTATTTT
TRBJ2-6	-	-	TRBV5-1	CASSLGYSGANVLTF	TGCGCCAGCAGCTTGGGGTACTCTGGGGCCAACGTCCTGACTTTC
TRBJ2-5	-	-	TRBV30	CACGGRGETQYF	TGTGCCTGCGGGGGGCGGGGCGAGACCCAGTACTTC
TRBJ2-2	-	few	TRBV7-3	CASSPSGTRHTGELFF	TGTGCCAGCAGCCCTTCCGGGACAAGGCACACCGGGGAGCTGTTTTTT
TRBJ1-6	-	-	TRBV7-9	CASSLAQGLPLHF	TGTGCCAGCAGCTTAGCTCAGGGCTTACCCCTCCACTTT
TRBJ1-6	-	few	TRBV7-2	CASSFGSPLHF	TGTGCCAGCAGCTTTGGTTCACCCCTCCACTTT
TRBJ2-3	TRBD2	few	TRBV7-9	CASSSQRGADTQYF	TGTGCCAGCAGCTCCCAGCGGGGGGCAGATACGCAGTATTTT
TRBJ1-1	-	once	TRBV30	CAWNFFPLNTEAFF	TGTGCCTGGAATTTCTTCCCCTTGAACACTGAAGCTTTCTTT
TRBJ1-1	-	-	TRBV27	CASSNLQLRGTEAFF	TGTGCCAGCAGTAACCTACAGCTCCGGGGGACTGAAGCTTTCTTT
TRBJ2-1	-	-	TRBV7-8	CASSSGGREQFF	TGTGCCAGCAGCTCTGGGGGCCGGGAGCAGTTCTTC
TRBJ1-1	TRBD1	-	TRBV29-1	CSVDRGTEAFF	TGCAGCGTAGACAGGGGCACTGAAGCTTTCTTT
TRBJ1-5	-	-	TRBV7-9	CASSLVGYSNQPQHF	TGTGCCAGCAGCTTAGTGGGGTATAGCAATCAGCCCCAGCATTTT